The 28 T cell receptor beta chains listed next were all sequenced from one sample in a study of T cell repertoires in cytomegalovirus infection. TCRdb passed the reads through MiXCR, listing each CDR3 protein once. This table has about 83,000 distinct CDR3 sequences, around half appearing once. Their antigen targets remain unknown. The sample consisted of CD8+ T cells from cultured PBMCs, taken from culture after CMV antigen stimulation. Every receptor here comes from a human donor in good health (CMV status not recorded). Some clones in this sample may be carry-over from other donors' samples.

The rearrangement links TRBV7-6 to TRBJ2-1; D ambiguous. This CDR3 spans 12 amino acids. V was shortened by 8 bases and J by 8 bases, with 13 bases between the two germline ends. In germline, CDR1 is SGHVS, CDR2 FNYEAQ. Here the CDR3 DNA reads TGTGCCAGCTCAAGGGCTAGTCATGAGCAGTTCTTC. Protein product: CASSRASHEQFF.

The V call is TRBV27, the J call TRBJ1-2; a weak D match, TRBD1 (6 bases). The CDR3 covers 16 residues. Trimming pared 5 bases from V and 6 bases from J, leaving 22 bases between. Germline values: CDR1 MNHEY, CDR2 SMNVEV (reference sequence). The CDR3 DNA reads TGTGCCAGCAGTCCACTGGTTAGTGGGGGCCGTAATGGCTACACCTTC. Translation gives CASSPLVSGGRNGYTF.

The rearrangement links TRBV29-1 to TRBJ1-2; 8 bases fit TRBD1. Germline loops: CDR1 SQVTM, CDR2 ANQGSEA. The CDR3 runs to 13 residues. V shed 6 bases and J 4 bases; nucleotides not matched to a gene: 7. The CDR3 region has the DNA TGCAGCGTGACAGGGGAAAGGAGCTATGGCTACACCTTC. As protein: CSVTGERSYGYTF.

The rearrangement joins TRBV12-3 or TRBV12-4 to TRBJ1-3, with TRBD1 matching 9 bases. This CDR3 has 15 residues. The V gene end was trimmed by 5 bases and the J gene end by 4 bases; junction bases not matched to a gene: 6. The CDR3 DNA is TGTGCCAGCAGTCCGGGACAGGGTAACGGAAACACCATATATTTT. This translates into CASSPGQGNGNTIYF.

This rearrangement joins TRBV5-6 to TRBJ2-5, with 15 bases identical to TRBD2. V gave up 4 bases and J gave up 2 bases; unmatched junction bases: 6. The CDR3 is 17 residues long. The germline gives CDR1 SGHDT, CDR2 YYEEEE. This CDR3 is CASSPGTSGGRQETQYF. The CDR3 bases are TGTGCCAGCAGCCCCGGGACTAGCGGGGGGAGGCAAGAGACCCAGTACTTC. Together with reference TRBV5-6 and TRBJ2-5, the CDR3 gives the full variable domain: DAGVTQSPTHLIKTRGQQVTLRCSPKSGHDTVSWYQQALGQGPQFIFQYYEEEERQRGNFPDRFSGHQFPNYSSELNVNALLLGDSALYLCASSPGTSGGRQETQYFGPGTRLLVL.

Turning to this clonotype: With a much larger clone just one base away, this may be a read error. It is likely a read error, because the conserved phenylalanine at the end of the CDR3 is missing. The chain is built from TRBV7-8 and TRBJ1-3; 7 nucleotides align to TRBD1. The CDR3 sequence is 15 residues long. V lost 5 bases, J lost 0 bases, and 4 bases stayed unmatched. Germline V CDR1 and CDR2: SGHVS, FQNEAQ. CDR3 sequence (DNA): TGTGCCAGCAGCCTGACAGGGCTCTCTGGAAACACCATATATTTA. Protein product: CASSLTGLSGNTIYL.

This chain joins TRBV7-9 and TRBJ2-7, with 7 nucleotides matching TRBD1. This CDR3 spans 15 amino acids. V gave up 6 bases and J gave up 3 bases; unmatched junction bases: 11. Germline V gene lookup returns CDR1 SEHNR and CDR2 FQNEAQ (reference sequence). The CDR3 bases are TGTGCCAGCAGTACTACCGGGACAGTCAACTACGAGCAGTACTTC. Its protein is CASSTTGTVNYEQYF.

This clonotype was seen a few times. The V call is TRBV6-5, the J call TRBJ2-7; the D is unclear. The CDR3 consists of 11 residues. Trimming pared 11 bases from V and 0 bases from J, leaving 8 bases between. Germline CDR1 reads MNHEY; CDR2 reads SVGAGI. The CDR3 DNA reads as TGTGCCGTAGAGGTCTCCTACGAGCAGTACTTC. Translating it yields CAVEVSYEQYF.

J is TRBJ2-2 and V is TRBV19, with 9 nucleotides matching TRBD1. After removal of 6 bases from V and 6 bases from J, the junction contained 8 bases not matched to a gene. This CDR3 contains 15 residues. The germline gives CDR1 LNHDA, CDR2 SQIVND (reference sequence). The CDR3 region has the DNA TGTGCCAGTAGGCCCCGGGACAGGGACGCCGGGGAGCTGTTTTTT. Amino acids: CASRPRDRDAGELFF.

This clonotype was picked up a small number of times. This chain uses TRBV4-1 with TRBJ1-1; the match to TRBD1 covers 9 bases. Germline CDR1 reads MGHRA; CDR2 reads YSYEKL. This CDR3 is built from 16 residues. Trimming cost V 3 bases and J 1 base; bases outside gene matches: 6. CDR3 coding DNA: TGCGCCAGCAGCCACGGACAGGGGCAGGGGAACACTGAAGCTTTCTTT. Amino acids: CASSHGQGQGNTEAFF.

J is TRBJ2-5 and V is TRBV7-2, with D hard to call. Germline V CDR1 and CDR2: SGHTA, FQGNSA. The CDR3 spans 12 residues. With 5 bases removed from V and 1 base from J, the gap between germline ends came to 5 bases. CDR3: CASSIRQETQYF. The CDR3 nucleotides are TGTGCCAGCAGCATCCGCCAAGAGACCCAGTACTTC.

The chain couples TRBV15 to TRBJ1-2, with D maybe TRBD1 (5 bases). V gave up 2 bases and J gave up 9 bases, with 13 bases separating them. Germline V gene sequence: CDR1 LNHNV, CDR2 YYDKDF (reference sequence). The CDR3 covers 13 residues. The CDR3 DNA sequence: TGTGCCACCAGCAGATCCGAGGGACCTAGCTACACCTTC. Its protein is CATSRSEGPSYTF.

This clonotype showed up just a few times. The chain employs TRBV11-3 and TRBJ1-1; D may be TRBD1 (5 bases). The germline CDR1 and CDR2 sequences are SGHNT and YENEEA. The V end was cut by 0 bases, the J end by 8 bases, with 10 bases between. The CDR3 loop spans 13 amino acids. The CDR3 DNA reads as TGTGCCAGCAGCTTAGATCCGGCAGGGGAAGCTTTCTTT. Protein sequence: CASSLDPAGEAFF.

V gene TRBV7-6 combines with J gene TRBJ1-1, with 10 bases fitting TRBD1. V lost 5 bases and J lost 4; bases outside the gene matches: 10. The CDR3 is 16 residues long. CDR1 and CDR2 (germline): SGHVS, FNYEAQ. The chain's CDR3 is CASSAPGQGIFTEAFF. The CDR3 DNA sequence: TGTGCCAGCAGCGCGCCGGGACAGGGGATTTTCACTGAAGCTTTCTTT.

This clonotype occurred a few times. The chain is built from TRBV25-1 and TRBJ2-2, with 9 bases aligning to TRBD1. Germline assignment: CDR1 MGHDK and CDR2 SYGVNS. The CDR3 has 16 residues. V lost 3 bases to trimming and J lost 3 bases; unmatched junction nucleotides: 5. The DNA of the CDR3 is TGTGCCAGCAGTGACGGACAGGGGACATACACCGGGGAGCTGTTTTTT. The encoded protein is CASSDGQGTYTGELFF. Supplemented by reference TRBV25-1 and TRBJ2-2, the full variable domain reads EADIYQTPRYLVIGTGKKITLECSQTMGHDKMYWYQQDPGMELHLIHYSYGVNSTEKGDLSSESTVSRIRTEHFPLTLESARPSHTSQYLCASSDGQGTYTGELFFGEGSRLTVL.

This clonotype has a single count. This chain connects TRBV28 to TRBJ1-5; no definite D call. V was cut by 2 bases and J by 1 base, with 9 bases left in between. The CDR3 is 15 amino acids. The germline V gene encodes CDR1 MDHEN and CDR2 SYDVKM. The CDR3 loop is CASSLGSWSNQPQHF. As DNA, the CDR3 is TGTGCCAGCAGTTTAGGCTCCTGGAGCAATCAGCCCCAGCATTTT.

J is TRBJ2-7 and V is TRBV10-3, with 9 bases aligning to TRBD1. CDR1 ENHRY and CDR2 SYGVKD come from the germline V gene. V was pared by 6 bases and J by 5 bases, with 11 bases of the junction left unmatched. The CDR3 loop spans 15 amino acids. The CDR3 spells CAISNAGQGINEQYF. The CDR3 nucleotides read TGTGCCATCAGCAATGCGGGACAGGGTATCAACGAGCAGTACTTC.

The V call is TRBV12-3 or TRBV12-4, the J call TRBJ1-1; TRBD1 matches 7 bases. The CDR3 runs to 15 residues. The trim removed 3 bases at V and 4 bases at J, leaving 8 bases unmatched. DNA of the CDR3: TGTGCCAGCAGTTTCATTCAGGGGGAGGCCACTGAAGCTTTCTTT. Protein product: CASSFIQGEATEAFF.

The J gene is TRBJ2-2, the V gene TRBV19; D could derive from TRBD1 or TRBD2 (7 bases each). The CDR3 extends over 19 amino acids. Germline-derived CDR1 and CDR2 are LNHDA and SQIVND (reference sequence). V was trimmed by 3 bases and J by 4 bases, leaving 24 bases between them. CDR3 protein: CASSIPTGVRLAATGELFF. CDR3 coding DNA: TGTGCCAGTAGTATCCCAACAGGGGTGAGGCTAGCGGCCACCGGGGAGCTGTTTTTT.

V gene TRBV7-9 combines with J gene TRBJ2-5; D might be TRBD1 (6 bases). CDR1 and CDR2 from the germline V gene are SEHNR and FQNEAQ (reference sequence). Trimming left V 1 base short and J 2 bases short, with 8 bases between. CDR3 size: 14 residues. The CDR3 protein is CASSLGGLQETQYF. DNA for the CDR3: TGTGCCAGCAGCTTAGGGGGGCTTCAAGAGACCCAGTACTTC.

V gene TRBV4-2 combines with J gene TRBJ1-4; D possibly corresponds to TRBD1 (6 bases). The CDR3 covers 16 residues. Trimming shortened V by 4 bases and J by 6 bases, and 18 bases separated the two germline ends. The germline gives CDR1 LGHNA, CDR2 YNFKEQ. The CDR3 spells CASSPPGQRRDEKLFF. The CDR3 DNA sequence: TGTGCCAGCAGCCCCCCGGGACAAAGGAGAGATGAAAAACTGTTTTTT.

The V call is TRBV6-2 or TRBV6-3, the J call TRBJ1-3; D is possibly TRBD1 (6 bases). The CDR3 is 15 residues long. The V gene lost 4 bases and the J gene lost 2 bases, with 12 bases spanning the gap. Germline lookup yields CDR1 MNHEY and CDR2 SVGEGT. In DNA, the CDR3 is TGTGCCAGCAGTTCTCTGACAGGACCTGGAAACACCATATATTTT. Protein sequence: CASSSLTGPGNTIYF.

This clonotype was seen only a few times. The chain carries TRBV6-2 or TRBV6-3 and TRBJ2-4; no reliable D call. Deletions cut 8 bases from V and 11 bases from J, with 10 bases between. The germline V gene has CDR1 MNHEY and CDR2 SVGEGT. The CDR3 covers 10 residues. CDR3 nucleotides: TGTGCCAGCGGTCGACCCTTTCAGTACTTC. This translates into CASGRPFQYF.

The DNA of the CDR3 is TGTGCCAGCAGTTTAGCCGAGAGGGCCGGTCTGGTGACCCAGTACTTC. Encoded protein: CASSLAERAGLVTQYF. The gene calls are TRBV12-3 or TRBV12-4 and TRBJ2-5, with a weak D call TRBD2 (5 bases). The ends were cut back, 0 bases at V and 7 bases at J, with 18 bases in the middle. This CDR3 comprises 16 residues.

V and J are TRBV6-6 and TRBJ1-4; D is undetermined. V was trimmed by 6 bases and J by 8 bases, leaving 10 bases between them. In germline, CDR1 is MNHNY, CDR2 SVGAGI (reference sequence). The CDR3 has 12 residues. The CDR3 DNA reads TGTGCCAGCAGCCTTCCGGGCGAAAAACTGTTTTTT. Amino acid sequence: CASSLPGEKLFF.

V gene TRBV7-6 combines with J gene TRBJ2-7, with 8 bases fitting TRBD1. J lost 6 bases, V lost 5 bases, and 6 bases had no gene match. The germline V gene encodes CDR1 SGHVS and CDR2 FNYEAQ. The CDR3 loop spans 13 amino acids. The CDR3 protein is CASSVDREAEQYF. The CDR3 DNA sequence: TGTGCCAGCAGCGTGGACAGGGAAGCCGAGCAGTACTTC.

The CDR3 nucleotides read TGTGCCAGCAGCTTAGGGGGGCGGGGTGGTACGCAGTATTTT. It yields the protein CASSLGGRGGTQYF. The chain combines TRBV7-8 with TRBJ2-3; tentatively, D is TRBD1 or TRBD2 (6 bases each). V lost 1 base, J lost 8 bases, and 13 bases lay in between. The CDR3 is 14 amino acids. Germline values: CDR1 SGHVS, CDR2 FQNEAQ.

This chain joins TRBV7-8 and TRBJ2-1, with D perhaps matching TRBD1 or TRBD2 (6 bases each). The CDR3 covers 12 residues. Germline-derived CDR1 and CDR2 are SGHVS and FQNEAQ. Deletions cut 10 bases from V and 10 bases from J, with 17 bases between. The CDR3 DNA follows: TGTGCCATTCTAGCGCGAGGGGGGGAGCAGTTCTTC. Protein: CAILARGGEQFF.